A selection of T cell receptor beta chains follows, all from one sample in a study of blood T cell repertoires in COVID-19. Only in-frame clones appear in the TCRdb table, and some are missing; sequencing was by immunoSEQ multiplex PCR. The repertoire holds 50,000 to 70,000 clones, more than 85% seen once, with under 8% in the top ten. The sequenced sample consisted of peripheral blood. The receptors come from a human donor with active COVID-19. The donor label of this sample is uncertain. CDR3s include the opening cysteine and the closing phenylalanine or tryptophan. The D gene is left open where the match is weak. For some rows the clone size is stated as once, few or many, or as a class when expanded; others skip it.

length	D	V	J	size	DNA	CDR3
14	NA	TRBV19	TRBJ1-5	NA	TGTGCCAGTCAGAAGGGAGCCGAATTGGGGCCCCAGCATTTT	CASQKGAELGPQHF
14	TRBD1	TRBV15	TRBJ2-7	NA	TGTGCCACCAGCGGACCGGGACAGACCTACGAGCAGTACTTC	CATSGPGQTYEQYF
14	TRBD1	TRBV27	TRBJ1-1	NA	TGTGCCAGCAGGGGGGGACAGCTGAACACTGAAGCTTTCTTT	CASRGGQLNTEAFF
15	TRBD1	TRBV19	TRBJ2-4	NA	TGTGCCAGTAGTATAACAGGGGTACCCAAAAACATTCAGTACTTC	CASSITGVPKNIQYF
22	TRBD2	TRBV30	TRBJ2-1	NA	TGTGCCTGGAGTGTACTAGGGCCTGGGACTAGCGGGGGCCAAAGCTCCTACAATGAGCAGTTCTTC	CAWSVLGPGTSGGQSSYNEQFF
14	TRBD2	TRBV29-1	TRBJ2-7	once	TGCAGCGTTGAATTGGGGGAGGGCCGGGTCGAGCAGTACTTC	CSVELGEGRVEQYF
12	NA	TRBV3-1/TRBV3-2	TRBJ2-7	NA	TGTGCCAGCACCTCAGGGCATGGCGAGCAGTACTTC	CASTSGHGEQYF
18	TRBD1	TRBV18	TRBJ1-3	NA	TGTGCCAGCTCACCAATGGGGACAGCCCATTCAGGTGGAAACACCATATATTTT	CASSPMGTAHSGGNTIYF
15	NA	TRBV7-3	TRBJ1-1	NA	TGTGCCAGCAGCCCCGGGGGAGGTAGTATTACTGAAGCTTTCTTT	CASSPGGGSITEAFF
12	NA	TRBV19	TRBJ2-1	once	TGTGCCAGTAGTATGACTTACAATGAGCAGTTCTTC	CASSMTYNEQFF
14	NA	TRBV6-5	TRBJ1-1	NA	TGTGCCAGCAGTTACGGCAGTCTGAACACTGAAGCTTTCTTT	CASSYGSLNTEAFF
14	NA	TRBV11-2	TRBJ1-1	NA	TGTGCCAGCAGCCCACTGACAGTGAACACTGAAGCTTTCTTT	CASSPLTVNTEAFF
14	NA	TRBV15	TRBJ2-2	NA	TGTGCCACCAGCAGAGATCGGACTACCGGGGAGCTGTTTTTT	CATSRDRTTGELFF
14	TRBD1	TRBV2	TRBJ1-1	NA	TGTGCCAGCGGAACACAGGGGGTGAACACTGAAGCTTTCTTT	CASGTQGVNTEAFF
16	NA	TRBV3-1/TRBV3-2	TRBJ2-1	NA	TGTGCCAGCAGTCTTCCAGGACAGTGGGGGTACAATGAGCAGTTCTTC	CASSLPGQWGYNEQFF
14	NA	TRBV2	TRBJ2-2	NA	TGTGCCAGCAAGGGAGACTCGAACACCGGGGAGCTGTTTTTT	CASKGDSNTGELFF
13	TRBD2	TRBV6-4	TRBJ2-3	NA	TGTGCCAGCAGCAGCGGGGGTGGGGATACGCAGTATTTT	CASSSGGGDTQYF